Following are 25 T cell receptor beta chains from one sample sequenced in a study of blood T cell repertoires in COVID-19. The assay was immunoSEQ multiplex PCR, and TCRdb's table has in-frame clones only and misses some. The top ten clones hold approximately 15% of a sample with 250,000 to 350,000 clones, approximately 83% of them seen once. Input material: peripheral blood. The receptor source for this set is a person aged 70 to 85 with COVID-19, enrolled during active disease.

The chain couples TRBV9 to TRBJ2-3, with TRBD2 matching over 11 bases. The CDR3 length is 18 residues. V lost 0 bases to trimming and J lost 2 bases; unmatched junction nucleotides: 8. Germline CDR1 SGDLS, CDR2 YYNGEE. CDR3 residues: CASSVETSGDIFTDTQYF. For the CDR3, the DNA is TGTGCCAGCAGCGTAGAGACTAGCGGGGATATCTTCACAGATACGCAGTATTTT.

The rearrangement links TRBV5-1 to TRBJ1-2, with D tentatively TRBD1 (6 bases). Germline lookup yields CDR1 SGHRS and CDR2 YFSETQ. The V gene lost 0 bases and the J gene lost 8 bases, with 20 bases spanning the gap. The CDR3 length is 16 residues. The CDR3 loop is CASSLDTDSTRWGYTF. The CDR3 bases are TGCGCCAGCAGCTTGGACACGGACAGCACCCGGTGGGGCTACACCTTC.

The V and J genes are TRBV19 and TRBJ1-6, with D possibly matching TRBD1 (6 bases). Looked up from germline, CDR1 is LNHDA and CDR2 is SQIVND (reference sequence). V was pared by 10 bases and J by 7 bases, with 14 bases between. This CDR3 spans 13 amino acids. The CDR3 nucleotides read TGTGCCACCTCTGACAGGAACAATTCACCCCTCCACTTT. It encodes CATSDRNNSPLHF.

This chain joins TRBV7-2 and TRBJ2-7, with TRBD1 matching 11 bases. The CDR3 runs 15 residues. Germline values: CDR1 SGHTA, CDR2 FQGNSA. With V trimmed by 5 bases and J by 5 bases, 8 bases remained unmatched. The CDR3 bases are TGTGCCAGCAGCCAGGACAGGGGGCGAACAAACGAGCAGTACTTC. This gives the protein CASSQDRGRTNEQYF.

The chain has TRBV19 and TRBJ2-3; D not resolved. Germline V lookup: CDR1 LNHDA, CDR2 SQIVND (reference sequence). Trimming took 2 bases from V and 0 from J, leaving 15 bases between them. This CDR3 has 17 residues. The CDR3 nucleotides are TGTGCCAGTAGTATAATTAGTCCTGCCACTAGCACAGATACGCAGTATTTT. Translated, it gives CASSIISPATSTDTQYF.

The rearrangement links TRBV11-3 to TRBJ2-7, with D perhaps TRBD2 (6 bases). Germline V gene sequence: CDR1 SGHNT, CDR2 YENEEA. V was clipped by 3 bases and J by 2 bases, with 11 bases between them. CDR3 length: 14 amino acids. CDR3: CASSFGSGPYEQYF. CDR3 bases: TGTGCCAGCAGCTTCGGGAGCGGGCCCTACGAGCAGTACTTC.

This sequence joins TRBV28 and TRBJ1-6, with D perhaps matching TRBD1 (5 bases). The CDR3 runs to 16 residues. V lost 6 bases, J lost 7 bases, and 19 bases lay in between. The V gene's germline CDR1 is MDHEN and CDR2 SYDVKM. In nucleotides, the CDR3 is TGTGCCAGCAGCCCCCTCGGGGGTCGAGGAAATTCACCCCTCCACTTT. Its protein product is CASSPLGGRGNSPLHF.

Here the CDR3 reads CASSPGQYAEQYF. The CDR3 DNA follows: TGTGCCAGCAGCCCGGGACAGTATGCCGAGCAGTACTTC. The V and J genes are TRBV7-9 and TRBJ2-7; 7 bases are a match to TRBD1. Germline trimming cut 5 bases from V and 6 bases from J; bases unmatched to any gene: 7. CDR1 and CDR2 from the germline V gene are SEHNR and FQNEAQ (reference sequence). The CDR3 extends over 13 amino acids. Looking up the rest from reference TRBV7-9 and TRBJ2-7 gives the full variable domain: DTGVSQNPRHKITKRGQNVTFRCDPISEHNRLYWYRQTLGQGPEFLTYFQNEAQLEKSRLLSDRFSAERPKGSFSTLEIQRTEQGDSAMYLCASSPGQYAEQYFGPGTRLTVT.

This sequence joins TRBV27 and TRBJ2-5; D unresolved. The CDR3 length is 14 residues. CDR1 and CDR2 (germline): MNHEY, SMNVEV (reference sequence). V was trimmed by 0 bases and J by 3 bases, leaving 8 bases between them. The CDR3 here is CASSLSYGKETQYF. CDR3 bases: TGTGCCAGCAGTTTATCGTACGGTAAAGAGACCCAGTACTTC.

This chain uses TRBV5-6 with TRBJ1-1, with a weak D call TRBD1 (6 bases). Trimming took off 0 bases at V and 11 bases at J, with 20 bases between the two ends. There are 15 residues in the CDR3. Germline CDR1 SGHDT, CDR2 YYEEEE. The CDR3, as DNA: TGTGCCAGCAGCTTGGGAGGAGACAGGACATTCTGGGCTTTCTTT. This encodes CASSLGGDRTFWAFF.

J is TRBJ2-7 and V is TRBV19; 9 bases align to TRBD2. The CDR3 totals 15 residues. The junction had 6 bases not matched to a gene; V was cut back by 4 bases and J by 2 bases. The germline V gene has CDR1 LNHDA and CDR2 SQIVND (reference sequence). The DNA for the CDR3 is TGTGCCAGTAGTAGAACTAGCGGGCTTCCCTACGAGCAGTACTTC. Encoded protein: CASSRTSGLPYEQYF. The full variable domain, in which reference TRBV19 and TRBJ2-7 provide the parts outside the CDR3, is DGGITQSPKYLFRKEGQNVTLSCEQNLNHDAMYWYRQDPGQGLRLIYYSQIVNDFQKGDIAEGYSVSREKKESFPLTVTSAQKNPTAFYLCASSRTSGLPYEQYFGPGTRLTVT.

The V gene is TRBV27, the J gene TRBJ1-6; TRBD1 is a possible D gene (6 bases). The CDR3 has 16 residues. V gave up 5 bases and J gave up 7 bases, with 18 bases separating them. Germline assignment: CDR1 MNHEY and CDR2 SMNVEV (reference sequence). In nucleotides, the CDR3 is TGTGCCAGCAGTGCAAGCCGGGACACCGCGAATTCACCCCTCCACTTT. Protein sequence: CASSASRDTANSPLHF.

This clone was seen a few times. The rearrangement uses TRBV3-1 (or the pseudogene TRBV3-2) and TRBJ2-1, with D perhaps TRBD1 (6 bases). The CDR3 runs to 14 residues. Germline CDR1 is LGHDT and CDR2 is YNNKEL (reference sequence). Trimming took off 4 bases at V and 10 bases at J, with 17 bases between the two ends. The CDR3 region is CASSPLRRQAEQFF. CDR3 DNA sequence: TGTGCCAGCAGCCCCCTGCGTCGACAGGCCGAGCAGTTCTTC.

V usage is TRBV14 and J usage is TRBJ2-7, with D tentatively TRBD1 (5 bases). The CDR3 has 13 amino acids. The germline gives CDR1 SGHDN, CDR2 FVKESK. V lost 0 bases and J 6 bases, leaving 9 bases between the germline ends. The chain's CDR3 is CASSQDPRGEQYF. The DNA for the CDR3 is TGTGCCAGCAGCCAAGATCCTAGGGGCGAGCAGTACTTC.

The chain couples TRBV27 to TRBJ2-4, with TRBD1 matching 8 bases. In germline, CDR1 is MNHEY, CDR2 SMNVEV (reference sequence). The CDR3 length is 13 residues. With V trimmed by 8 bases and J by 9 bases, 9 bases remained unmatched. As DNA, the CDR3 is TGTGCCAGCGCCAGGGGGCAGTTCAGCATTCAGTACTTC. Protein sequence: CASARGQFSIQYF.

The rearrangement links TRBV5-1 to TRBJ2-7, with 10 nucleotides matching TRBD2. The germline V gene encodes CDR1 SGHRS and CDR2 YFSETQ. Trimming removed 0 bases from V and 12 bases from J; junction bases left unmatched: 15. This CDR3 is built from 16 residues. CDR3 nucleotides: TGCGCCAGCAGCTTGGACCTGGCTAGCGGGAGAAAAGTGTGGTACTTC. This gives the protein CASSLDLASGRKVWYF.

This chain links TRBV19 with TRBJ2-5, with 8 bases fitting TRBD1. Unmatched junction bases numbered 3, after V lost 4 bases and J lost 2 bases. There are 14 residues in the CDR3. Germline loops: CDR1 LNHDA, CDR2 SQIVND (reference sequence). The CDR3 here is CASSTTGVQETQYF. CDR3 nucleotide sequence: TGTGCCAGTAGTACGACAGGGGTTCAAGAGACCCAGTACTTC.

The rearrangement uses TRBV6-2 or TRBV6-3 and TRBJ2-7, with 14 bases lining up with TRBD2. After removal of 5 bases from V and 3 bases from J, the junction contained 15 bases not matched to a gene. CDR1 and CDR2 (germline): MNHEY, SVGEGT. CDR3 size: 19 residues. CDR3 nucleotides: TGTGCCAGCAGTCGCCCCGGACTAGCGGGAGGTCCACGGGACTACGAGCAGTACTTC. Protein product: CASSRPGLAGGPRDYEQYF.

This chain joins TRBV28 and TRBJ2-3; TRBD2 matches 7 bases. V was pared by 6 bases and J by 5 bases, with 8 bases of the junction left unmatched. From germline, CDR1 is MDHEN and CDR2 SYDVKM. This CDR3 has 14 residues. The CDR3, as DNA: TGTGCCAGCAGCACGAGCGGGGCGGGAGATACGCAGTATTTT. This translates into CASSTSGAGDTQYF.

The V call is TRBV19, the J call TRBJ1-2; tentative D call: TRBD1 (6 bases). This CDR3 has 13 residues. Looked up from germline, CDR1 is LNHDA and CDR2 is SQIVND (reference sequence). Trimming removed 3 bases from V and 10 bases from J, with 15 bases in between. CDR3 DNA: TGTGCCAGTAGTATGTATGGTGGGGACATCTACACCTTC. This sequence encodes CASSMYGGDIYTF.

The rearrangement links TRBV19 to TRBJ1-2, with D perhaps matching TRBD1 (5 bases). V was cut by 4 bases and J by 7 bases, with 19 bases left in between. Per the germline V gene, CDR1 is LNHDA and CDR2 is SQIVND (reference sequence). The CDR3 spans 15 residues. The CDR3 coding sequence is TGTGCCAGTAGTACAGGTGAAAGGAGCGGGGGTGGCTACACCTTC. This codes for CASSTGERSGGGYTF.

The V gene is TRBV29-1, the J gene TRBJ2-3; TRBD2 aligns across 11 bases. CDR1 and CDR2 (germline): SQVTM, ANQGSEA. The CDR3 consists of 14 residues. The trim removed 5 bases at V and 3 bases at J, leaving 4 bases unmatched. CDR3 sequence reads: CSVTTSGRTDTQYF. CDR3 sequence (DNA): TGCAGCGTTACTACTAGCGGGAGAACAGATACGCAGTATTTT.

The chain employs TRBV19 and TRBJ1-2; 8 bases match TRBD1. J was trimmed by 4 bases and V by 5 bases; bases with no gene match: 3. Germline V CDR1 and CDR2: LNHDA, SQIVND (reference sequence). CDR3 size: 13 residues. Written as DNA, the CDR3 is TGTGCCAGTAGTCGGACAGGGACCTATGGCTACACCTTC. It specifies CASSRTGTYGYTF.

J is TRBJ2-7 and V is TRBV11-3, with TRBD1 matching over 12 bases. The CDR3 is 14 amino acids. With 5 bases clipped from V and 5 bases from J, the junction kept 4 bases outside the gene matches. Per germline, CDR1 SGHNT and CDR2 YENEEA. The CDR3 sequence: CASSPGQGAHEQYF. The CDR3 DNA reads TGTGCCAGCAGCCCGGGACAGGGGGCACACGAGCAGTACTTC.

In its sample, this clone was seen many times. This chain connects TRBV4-1 to TRBJ2-7; 7 bases match TRBD2. Germline V CDR1 and CDR2: MGHRA, YSYEKL. The J segment lost 7 bases and the V segment lost 0 bases, leaving 12 bases of the junction unmatched. The CDR3 totals 16 residues. The CDR3 DNA sequence: TGCGCCAGCAGCCAAGAGGCGGGAGACGGGTTGGGAGAGCAGTACTTC. This gives the protein CASSQEAGDGLGEQYF.